Shown below are 4 T cell receptor beta chains from a single sample sequenced in a study of beta chain features in type 1 diabetes. Overall study results and limits: For Type 1 diabetes patients, all four CD4+ subsets carried TCRB CDR3s that were moderately but significantly shorter.

Their cognate antigens are unknown. The study reverse transcribed the entire isolated RNA, so it sequenced expressed TCRB transcripts. TCRdb's copy holds only in-frame clones and misses some; the assay was immunoSEQ multiplex PCR. Among roughly 730,000 clones listed, 13% were seen once. Material: naive CD4+ T cells from blood. These TCRs come from a man between 18 and 29 years old with type 1 diabetes.

The chain combines TRBV19 with TRBJ2-1; TRBD2 might be the D (5 bases). This CDR3 region has 14 residues. The germline CDR1 and CDR2 sequences are LNHDA and SQIVND (reference sequence). V was trimmed by 8 bases and J by 8 bases, leaving 19 bases between them. The CDR3 bases are TGTGCCAGTCTTGATTCACCGGCCGGGGATGAGCAGTTCTTC. This sequence encodes CASLDSPAGDEQFF. Complete variable domain (other parts from reference TRBV19 and TRBJ2-1): DGGITQSPKYLFRKEGQNVTLSCEQNLNHDAMYWYRQDPGQGLRLIYYSQIVNDFQKGDIAEGYSVSREKKESFPLTVTSAQKNPTAFYLCASLDSPAGDEQFFGPGTRLTVL.

There are a few counts of this clone. V is TRBV15 and J is TRBJ2-7; D gene uncertain. The ends were cut back, 8 bases at V and 2 bases at J, with 13 bases in the middle. This CDR3 contains 13 residues. Per the germline V gene, CDR1 is LNHNV and CDR2 is YYDKDF (reference sequence). The CDR3 reads CATRASGTYEQYF. Written as DNA, the CDR3 is TGTGCCACCCGTGCGTCGGGCACCTACGAGCAGTACTTC.

The chain combines TRBV7-2 with TRBJ2-5; D possibly corresponds to TRBD2 (7 bases). V was trimmed by 1 base and J by 2 bases, leaving 17 bases between them. Germline lookup yields CDR1 SGHTA and CDR2 FQGNSA. The CDR3 covers 17 residues. This chain's CDR3 is CASSLVGAGAIQETQYF. The CDR3 DNA is TGTGCCAGCAGCTTAGTAGGTGCGGGGGCGATACAAGAGACCCAGTACTTC.

This clone was observed a handful of times. Here the CDR3 DNA reads TGTGCCAGCAGCAACGATGGCCAGCGCCCGTCTGTAGAGGAGACCCAGTACTTC. Residues: CASSNDGQRPSVEETQYF. This sequence joins TRBV21-1 and TRBJ2-5; the listed D gene, TRBD2, was not tested against the DNA. TRBV21-1 is noted as a pseudogene. This CDR3 comprises 18 residues.